This record covers a single T cell receptor (beta chain). Its antigen is not identified. These data belong to a study of shared clonotypes between healthy human individuals. Overall study results and limits: The authors sampled blood alone, and tissue repertoires likely differ.

The junction had 8 bases not matched to a gene; V was cut back by 1 base and J by 4 bases. The CDR3 covers 16 residues. The germline CDR1 and CDR2 sequences are KGHSY and FQNENV. The authors' processing: From ImmunoSEQ came sequences covering only the junction and carrying no quality scores, so filtering differed. The repertoire was sequenced with immunoSEQ multiplex PCR; TCRdb's copy has only in-frame clones and lacks some. V and J calls and clone size follow that table, whereas D and trimming were derived from the DNA. The data show roughly 640,000 clones, more than 95% seen once. Everyone who donated was a Caucasian adult who lived in Nashville, Tennessee.

The clonotype comes from a woman aged 30 to 39 in good health. This sequence joins TRBV16 and TRBJ2-7; 9 bases map to TRBD2. The material sequenced was naive CD4+ T cells sorted from blood. Documented subset: CD45RA+ positively selected. Here the CDR3 reads CASSQLGASGTYEQYF. In DNA, the CDR3 is TGTGCCAGCAGCCAATTGGGGGCTAGCGGGACTTACGAGCAGTACTTC.